This note documents a single TCR beta chain sequence. Per the original data handling: Reference gene primers were amplified, and this amplification served to estimate nucleated cell counts. Some clones are missing from TCRdb's copy, which holds only in-frame ones; the method was immunoSEQ multiplex PCR. The V and J calls and the clone size are those of that table, but D and trimming were determined from the DNA. The table shows 250,000 to 350,000 clones, with approximately 88% occurring only once. These data belong to a study of blood T cell repertoires in COVID-19. In the study overall: There were acute and convalescent COVID-19 samples, and they came from the United States, Italy and Spain.

The germline CDR1 and CDR2 sequences are SGHRS and YFSETQ. Trimming left V 0 bases short and J 3 bases short, with 14 bases between. The CDR3 loop spans 16 amino acids. The TCR was taken from a man younger than 35 who had recovered from COVID-19. Sequenced sample: peripheral blood. V is TRBV5-1 and J is TRBJ2-3; a weak D match, TRBD2 (5 bases). The CDR3 spells CASSLGDRGSTDTQYF. DNA of the CDR3: TGCGCCAGCAGCTTGGGTGATCGGGGTAGTACAGATACGCAGTATTTT.